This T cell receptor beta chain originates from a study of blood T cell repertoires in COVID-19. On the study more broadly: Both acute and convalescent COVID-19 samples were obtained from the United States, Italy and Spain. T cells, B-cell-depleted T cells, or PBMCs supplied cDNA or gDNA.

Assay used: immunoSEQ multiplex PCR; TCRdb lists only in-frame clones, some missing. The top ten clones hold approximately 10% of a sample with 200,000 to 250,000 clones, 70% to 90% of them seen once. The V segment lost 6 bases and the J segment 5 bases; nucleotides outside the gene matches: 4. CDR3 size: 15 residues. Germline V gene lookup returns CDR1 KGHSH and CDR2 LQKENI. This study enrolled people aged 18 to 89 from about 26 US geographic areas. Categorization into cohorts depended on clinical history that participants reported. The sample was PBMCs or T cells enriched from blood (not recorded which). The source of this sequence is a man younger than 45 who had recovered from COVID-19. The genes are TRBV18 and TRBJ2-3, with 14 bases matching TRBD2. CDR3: CASSRGTSGRDTQYF. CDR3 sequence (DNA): TGTGCCAGCTCCCGTGGGACTAGCGGGAGAGATACGCAGTATTTT.